These T cell receptor beta chains were read from a single sample in a study of blood T cell repertoires in COVID-19. Method: immunoSEQ multiplex PCR; TCRdb's copy keeps in-frame clones and lacks some. There are nearly 400,000 clones in the sample; around nine tenths occur only once, and less than 2% lies in the top ten. Material: PBMCs or T cells enriched from blood (not recorded which). Every receptor here comes from a woman in her 30s who had recovered from COVID-19. Both conserved end residues are part of each CDR3.

CDR3aa	v_gene	j_gene
CATSETGGTGELFF	TRBV24-1	TRBJ2-2
CATSAVQGVTNEQFF	TRBV24-1	TRBJ2-1
CASRLWTGGPTGYTF	TRBV21-1	TRBJ1-2
CASTSSYEQYF	TRBV28	TRBJ2-7
CASSPGTSNTEAFF	TRBV6-5	TRBJ1-1
CASSISDTSGVYNEQFF	TRBV19	TRBJ2-1
CASSFKGAAALEQYF	TRBV5-4	TRBJ2-7
CASRPQTGIADSPLHF	TRBV7-3	TRBJ1-6
CASSRESYEQYF	TRBV12-3/TRBV12-4	TRBJ2-7
CASSIRQGGEKLFF	TRBV19	TRBJ1-4
CASSTRGSSYNEQFF	TRBV27	TRBJ2-1
CASSQRAGGSRNTEAFF	TRBV7-9	TRBJ1-1
CASSQVNYASQPQHF	TRBV4-1	TRBJ1-5
CASSFSLAGVVGTDTQYF	TRBV5-1	TRBJ2-3
CASSSRGSLVYGYTF	TRBV6-2/TRBV6-3	TRBJ1-2
CASSLRLASPLHF	TRBV19	TRBJ1-6
CASSYGQGLNQPQHF	TRBV6-2/TRBV6-3	TRBJ1-5
CASSLGGNEQFF	TRBV12-3/TRBV12-4	TRBJ2-1
CASSLTGGGYTF	TRBV5-8	TRBJ1-2
CASSIWGFGNTIYF	TRBV19	TRBJ1-3
CASRTGYNEKLFF	TRBV12-3/TRBV12-4	TRBJ1-4
CASSPQGGTDTQYF	TRBV7-3	TRBJ2-3
CASSRSGYGYTF	TRBV12-3/TRBV12-4	TRBJ1-2
CASSQGLSTDTQYF	TRBV13	TRBJ2-3
CASSPGGADEQFF	TRBV7-3	TRBJ2-1
CSVFGRETLNLYNEQFF	TRBV29-1	TRBJ2-1
CASSWAGRDNSPLHF	TRBV27	TRBJ1-6
CASSRGGGNTEAFF	TRBV5-6	TRBJ1-1
CASSPSRGVGYTF	TRBV18	TRBJ1-2
CASSFILGAAGELFF	TRBV5-1	TRBJ2-2
CASSIRSARGNQPQHF	TRBV19	TRBJ1-5
CASSYFEGQGAKGYTF	TRBV6-5	TRBJ1-2
CASSSNPAGVSRWAFF	TRBV7-6	TRBJ1-1
CASSLFQGLSSYEQYF	TRBV5-4	TRBJ2-7
CASSQRTSNTEAFF	TRBV7-9	TRBJ1-1
CASSVKSGRAIDTQYF	TRBV9	TRBJ2-3
CASSQSMFREGGTGELFF	TRBV3-1/TRBV3-2	TRBJ2-2
CAISERDSSPYEQYF	TRBV10-3	TRBJ2-7
CASSEASRGTDTQYF	TRBV2	TRBJ2-3
CASSQDLAGGLDEKLFF	TRBV4-1	TRBJ1-4
CASSLHGTHNNEQFF	TRBV28	TRBJ2-1
CASSITSPQETQYF	TRBV7-9	TRBJ2-5
CASRGGTTGYTF	TRBV12-3/TRBV12-4	TRBJ1-2
CSVGRKGTPSTDTQYF	TRBV29-1	TRBJ2-3
CASSGTGTSSYNEQFF	TRBV6-2/TRBV6-3	TRBJ2-1